This entry is about one T cell receptor beta chain. The data were taken from a study of PD-L1 blockade in urothelial cancer. This CDR3 is 16 amino acids long. Trimming shortened V by 2 bases and J by 2 bases, and 14 bases separated the two germline ends. Germline loops: CDR1 SGHRS, CDR2 YFSETQ. Only in-frame clones appear in the TCRdb table, and some are missing; sequencing was by immunoSEQ multiplex PCR. The sample contains about 37,000 clones, approximately 80% of which appear only once. The receptor was isolated from a man between 60 and 75 years old with urothelial cancer. Here the sequenced sample was PBMCs, taken around atezolizumab (anti-PD-L1) treatment. The V and J genes are TRBV5-1 and TRBJ1-3; D may be TRBD1 (5 bases). The CDR3 is CASSLTGPGTGNTIYF. Here the CDR3 DNA reads TGCGCCAGCAGCTTAACAGGTCCGGGTACTGGAAACACCATATATTTT.